This T cell receptor beta chain stems from a study of blood T cell repertoires in COVID-19. Background on the study: From the United States, Italy and Spain came samples of acute and convalescent COVID-19. Sources were T cells, B-cell-depleted T cells, or PBMCs; the material itself was cDNA or gDNA.

Trimming removed 7 bases at V and 1 base at J, with 12 bases between. CDR1 is MNHEY, CDR2 SMNVEV, per germline (reference sequence). The CDR3 has 14 residues. Participants came from about 23 US areas, aged roughly 18 to 95 years. The table came from immunoSEQ multiplex PCR; TCRdb's copy has only in-frame clones and leaves some out. The sample contains roughly 400,000 clones, nearly 90% of which appear only once. This chain connects TRBV27 to TRBJ2-3; D may be TRBD2 (6 bases). Sequencing used PBMCs or T cells enriched from blood (not recorded which). The receptor was isolated from a young woman who had been exposed to COVID-19. CDR3 coding DNA: TGTGCCAGCATTTCGGGAGCGGGCACAGATACGCAGTATTTT. It is translated as CASISGAGTDTQYF.